What follows describes a single TCR beta chain. Its specificity is unknown. This CDR3 spans 15 amino acids. V lost 0 bases to trimming and J lost 8 bases; unmatched junction nucleotides: 6. In germline, CDR1 is LGHNA, CDR2 YNFKEQ. TCRdb ran MiXCR on the RT-PCR reads and lists one entry per CDR3 protein. Among 540,000 or so distinct CDR3 sequences listed, 10% to 15% were seen once. The data stem from a study of response to subunit inactivated influenza vaccine. Study-level points and caveats: Authors proposed each seasonal influenza vaccination draws in few new T cells.

The sequence derives from a middle-aged man who received an inactivated influenza vaccine. This chain links TRBV4-2 with TRBJ2-3; 9 positions match TRBD2. This specimen was PBMCs from blood, taken about 40 days after vaccination. The CDR3 sequence is CASSQEGREGRTQYF. CDR3 DNA sequence: TGTGCCAGCAGCCAAGAGGGGCGGGAGGGCCGTACGCAGTATTTT.